This is a list of T cell receptor beta chains from one sample in a study of T cells in Graves' hyperthyroidism and ophthalmopathy. TCRdb redid the calling of the multiplex PCR reads with MiXCR, one entry per CDR3 protein. The table shows a few hundred thousand distinct CDR3 sequences, with about 17% occurring only once. Input material: blood. These receptors all come from a man aged 35 to 55 with Graves' hyperthyroidism. Both conserved end residues are part of each CDR3. A D gene is named only where the DNA matches it firmly. A row's size may be missing; if present it is once, few, many or a size class.

size: many
V: TRBV5-1
J: TRBJ2-1
D: .
DNA: TGCGCCAGCAGCATTCAGAGCGGTAATGAGCAGTTCTTC
CDR3: CASSIQSGNEQFF

size: many
V: TRBV27
J: TRBJ1-5
D: .
DNA: TGTGCCAGCAGTTGGGGGGAGGGTCAGCCCCAGCATTTT
CDR3: CASSWGEGQPQHF

size: .
V: TRBV4-3
J: TRBJ1-2
D: .
DNA: TGCGCCAGCAGCCTGTCGGCGGTCCCCAACTATGGCTACACCTTC
CDR3: CASSLSAVPNYGYTF

size: .
V: TRBV5-4
J: TRBJ2-1
D: TRBD1
DNA: TGTGCCAGCAGCTCTCGACAGGGCAACTCCTACAATGAGCAGTTCTTC
CDR3: CASSSRQGNSYNEQFF

size: many
V: TRBV7-3
J: TRBJ2-7
D: TRBD1
DNA: TGTGCCAACCGACAGGGAGCCTACGAGCAGTACTTC
CDR3: CANRQGAYEQYF

size: many
V: TRBV27
J: TRBJ2-7
D: .
DNA: TGTGCCAGCAGTCCGCTGGGGGAATATCGGGCCTACGAGCAGTACTTC
CDR3: CASSPLGEYRAYEQYF

size: many
V: TRBV28
J: TRBJ1-4
D: TRBD1
DNA: TGTGCCAGCAGTCTCGGGACAGGGGGTTCTTTAGGAACTAATGAAAAACTGTTTTTT
CDR3: CASSLGTGGSLGTNEKLFF

size: .
V: TRBV9
J: TRBJ2-7
D: TRBD1
DNA: TGTGCCAGCAGCGCGTCTGGACAGGGGCCGTACGAGCAGTACTTC
CDR3: CASSASGQGPYEQYF

size: many
V: TRBV28
J: TRBJ2-1
D: TRBD2
DNA: TGTGCCAGCAGTTTAGGGCTAGCGGACTACAATGAGCAGTTCTTC
CDR3: CASSLGLADYNEQFF

size: many
V: TRBV10-3
J: TRBJ1-1
D: .
DNA: TGTGCCATCAGTGAGTGGTCTGGGGGGACTGAAGCTTTCTTT
CDR3: CAISEWSGGTEAFF

size: .
V: TRBV2
J: TRBJ1-5
D: TRBD1
DNA: TGTGCCACCACAGGGGGCAACAATCAGCCCCAGCATTTT
CDR3: CATTGGNNQPQHF

size: few
V: TRBV30
J: TRBJ1-4
D: .
DNA: TGTGCCTGGAGTGCATTGGTAGACACCAATGAAAAACTGTTTTTT
CDR3: CAWSALVDTNEKLFF

size: .
V: TRBV29-1
J: TRBJ1-1
D: .
DNA: TGCAGCGTCGCCCCCGGGCGGACTGAAGCTTTCTTT
CDR3: CSVAPGRTEAFF

size: few
V: TRBV6-6
J: TRBJ2-1
D: TRBD2
DNA: TGTGCCAGCAGTTACGGGACTAGCGGGGGTACTGAGCAGTTCTTC
CDR3: CASSYGTSGGTEQFF

size: many
V: TRBV6-5
J: TRBJ1-1
D: TRBD1
DNA: TGTGCCAGCAGTTACTCAGGGGGCTCCACTGAAGCTTTCTTT
CDR3: CASSYSGGSTEAFF

size: .
V: TRBV19
J: TRBJ2-7
D: TRBD1
DNA: TGTGCCAGTAGTTTCGGACAGGGGGGATCCTACGAGCAGTACTTC
CDR3: CASSFGQGGSYEQYF

size: few
V: TRBV7-9
J: TRBJ1-2
D: .
DNA: TGTGCCAGCACCGGGGATTATGGCTACACCTTC
CDR3: CASTGDYGYTF

size: .
V: TRBV19
J: TRBJ1-1
D: TRBD1
DNA: TGTGCCAGTACGGGACAGGTGAACACTGAAGCTTTCTTT
CDR3: CASTGQVNTEAFF

size: few
V: TRBV6-1
J: TRBJ2-1
D: TRBD2
DNA: TGTGCCCCGAATTCGGCGGGGGATGGTGAGCAGTTCTTC
CDR3: CAPNSAGDGEQFF

size: many
V: TRBV30
J: TRBJ2-3
D: .
DNA: TGTGCCTGGAGTGTATCAGGAGCAGATACGCAGTATTTT
CDR3: CAWSVSGADTQYF

size: few
V: TRBV27
J: TRBJ2-1
D: TRBD2
DNA: TGTGCCAGCAGGCAAGGGACTATTGTTTACAATGAGCAGTTCTTC
CDR3: CASRQGTIVYNEQFF

size: few
V: TRBV11-3
J: TRBJ2-1
D: TRBD1
DNA: TGTGCCAGCAGCTCCCGACAGGGAAATGAGCAGTTCTTC
CDR3: CASSSRQGNEQFF

size: few
V: TRBV9
J: TRBJ1-3
D: TRBD1
DNA: TGTGCCAGCAGCGTAGACCCGCCGAGACAGGGGGACGGAAACACCATATATTTT
CDR3: CASSVDPPRQGDGNTIYF

size: many
V: TRBV5-1
J: TRBJ2-7
D: .
DNA: TGCGCCAGCAGCTTTCAGAGCTCCTACGAGCAGTACTTC
CDR3: CASSFQSSYEQYF

size: many
V: TRBV2
J: TRBJ2-5
D: TRBD2
DNA: TGTGCCATCAGACTAGCGGGGGGGCTGGAGACCCAGTACTTC
CDR3: CAIRLAGGLETQYF

size: many
V: TRBV5-1
J: TRBJ2-3
D: TRBD2
DNA: TGCGCCAGCAGCGGACTAGCGTCGGATACGCAGTATTTT
CDR3: CASSGLASDTQYF

size: many
V: TRBV6-1
J: TRBJ1-5
D: .
DNA: TGTGCCAGCACCCTCGGGAGCTATCAGCCCCAGCATTTT
CDR3: CASTLGSYQPQHF

size: many
V: TRBV5-1
J: TRBJ1-1
D: .
DNA: TGCGCCAGCAGCTTGCGCCCCTCGAACACTGAAGCTTTCTTT
CDR3: CASSLRPSNTEAFF

size: .
V: TRBV11-3
J: TRBJ2-3
D: .
DNA: TGTGCCAGCGGCTTAGATCCGGGCCCGGGGGATACGCAGTATTTT
CDR3: CASGLDPGPGDTQYF

size: many
V: TRBV5-1
J: TRBJ1-1
D: .
DNA: TGCGCCAGCAACATACAGGGACCGAACACTGAAGCTTTCTTT
CDR3: CASNIQGPNTEAFF

size: .
V: TRBV5-8
J: TRBJ2-1
D: .
DNA: TGTGCTAGTGGGCGGGACAACAATGAGCAGTTCTTC
CDR3: CASGRDNNEQFF

size: many
V: TRBV20-1
J: TRBJ2-5
D: TRBD2
DNA: TGCAGTGCTCTTCGGACTAGCGGGGGGGCGGAGACCCAGTACTTC
CDR3: CSALRTSGGAETQYF

size: few
V: TRBV6-1
J: TRBJ1-5
D: .
DNA: TGTGCCAGCAGTCAGGCTCCCAATCAGCCCCAGCATTTT
CDR3: CASSQAPNQPQHF

size: many
V: TRBV5-1
J: TRBJ1-4
D: TRBD1
DNA: TGCGCCAGCAGCGGGGGACAGGGGCTTCAGAATGAAAAACTGTTTTTT
CDR3: CASSGGQGLQNEKLFF

size: once
V: TRBV11-1
J: TRBJ2-1
D: TRBD2
DNA: TGTGCCAGCAGCCAGGCTAGCGGGGGGGCCACCTACAATGAGCAGTTCTTC
CDR3: CASSQASGGATYNEQFF

size: many
V: TRBV2
J: TRBJ2-2
D: TRBD1
DNA: TGTGCCAGCAGTGTAGTTCGCGGAGGGACAGGGAACACCGGGGAGCTGTTTTTT
CDR3: CASSVVRGGTGNTGELFF

size: many
V: TRBV27
J: TRBJ2-7
D: TRBD2
DNA: TGTGCCAGCAGTGCGAGCGGGAGCCCCTCCTACGAGCAGTACTTC
CDR3: CASSASGSPSYEQYF

size: .
V: TRBV7-3
J: TRBJ2-3
D: .
DNA: TGTGCCAGCAGCTTAACTAAGGGTAATGCGCAGTATTTT
CDR3: CASSLTKGNAQYF

size: many
V: TRBV7-9
J: TRBJ2-7
D: .
DNA: TGTGCCCCTAGACCCAGAAGAACCGGGACGGGAAGGCCCTACGAGCAGTACTTC
CDR3: CAPRPRRTGTGRPYEQYF

size: few
V: TRBV20-1
J: TRBJ2-7
D: .
DNA: TGCAGTGCTAGGGAGGGGGCGCGTGAGCAGTACTTC
CDR3: CSAREGAREQYF

size: few
V: TRBV11-1
J: TRBJ2-1
D: .
DNA: TGTGCCAGCAGCACCGGACAGAACAATGAGCAGTTCTTC
CDR3: CASSTGQNNEQFF

size: many
V: TRBV6-1
J: TRBJ2-7
D: .
DNA: TGTGCCAGCACCTTACGGGCAGGGGAAGGCGAGCAGTACTTC
CDR3: CASTLRAGEGEQYF

size: many
V: TRBV28
J: TRBJ2-6
D: TRBD2
DNA: TGTGCCAGCAGCTCCCTGGGAGGGGCGCGTGGGGCCAACGTCCTGACTTTC
CDR3: CASSSLGGARGANVLTF

size: many
V: TRBV6-2/TRBV6-3
J: TRBJ2-1
D: .
DNA: TGTGCCAGCAGTTACTCAACGGACCTAGATGAGCAGTTCTTC
CDR3: CASSYSTDLDEQFF

size: .
V: TRBV7-3
J: TRBJ2-5
D: TRBD2
DNA: TGTGCCAGCAGCCCGGTTCCGGCGGGGGGGCCGGAGACCCAGTACTTC
CDR3: CASSPVPAGGPETQYF

size: few
V: TRBV6-5
J: TRBJ1-2
D: TRBD1
DNA: TGTGCCAGCAGTCACCGACAGGGGTACTATGGCTACACCTTC
CDR3: CASSHRQGYYGYTF

size: few
V: TRBV7-9
J: TRBJ1-6
D: .
DNA: TGTGCCAGCAGCTTTTGGGGAAATTCACCCCTCCACTTT
CDR3: CASSFWGNSPLHF

size: many
V: TRBV29-1
J: TRBJ2-5
D: .
DNA: TGCAGCGCCCCCTCCGGGGTAGAGACCCAGTACTTC
CDR3: CSAPSGVETQYF

size: many
V: TRBV12-3/TRBV12-4
J: TRBJ2-2
D: .
DNA: TGTGCCAGCACCTCGACAGCCACCCCGGGGGAGCTGTTTTTT
CDR3: CASTSTATPGELFF

size: many
V: TRBV11-2
J: TRBJ2-5
D: .
DNA: TGTGCCAGCAGCTCAGGGGACCCCCAAGAGACCCAGTACTTC
CDR3: CASSSGDPQETQYF

size: .
V: TRBV7-9
J: TRBJ1-2
D: .
DNA: TGTGCCAGCAGCTTCCAGGGTCAAGGCTACACCTTC
CDR3: CASSFQGQGYTF

size: few
V: TRBV10-3
J: TRBJ1-2
D: .
DNA: TGTGCCATCAGTGAGTCGATTGGCAGGGACCGTAACTATGGCTACACCTTC
CDR3: CAISESIGRDRNYGYTF

size: .
V: TRBV7-3
J: TRBJ2-3
D: TRBD2
DNA: TGTGCCAGCAGTCCTCTAGCGGGGGGCCAGACAGATACGCAGTATTTT
CDR3: CASSPLAGGQTDTQYF

size: .
V: TRBV27
J: TRBJ1-4
D: .
DNA: TGTGCCAGCAGTTTGGTAGCAGCAACTAATGAAAAACTGTTTTTT
CDR3: CASSLVAATNEKLFF

size: .
V: TRBV7-2
J: TRBJ2-1
D: .
DNA: TGTGCCAGCAGCTTGCAGTTTACCAACAATGAGCAGTTCTTC
CDR3: CASSLQFTNNEQFF

size: many
V: TRBV20-1
J: TRBJ1-1
D: .
DNA: TGCAGTGCTAGAGAGGGGACGGGGGTAGCCACTGAAGCTTTCTTT
CDR3: CSAREGTGVATEAFF

size: few
V: TRBV18
J: TRBJ1-6
D: TRBD1
DNA: TGTGCCAGCTCACCCCGGGACAGGGATTCACCCCTCCACTTT
CDR3: CASSPRDRDSPLHF

size: few
V: TRBV18
J: TRBJ2-3
D: .
DNA: TGTGCCAGCTCACTCTCGACAGCGGGAGATACGCAGTATTTT
CDR3: CASSLSTAGDTQYF

size: many
V: TRBV10-3
J: TRBJ1-1
D: .
DNA: TGTGCCATCTCCCCCAGGGCGGAGAGCACTGAAGCTTTCTTT
CDR3: CAISPRAESTEAFF

size: few
V: TRBV4-3
J: TRBJ2-3
D: TRBD2
DNA: TGCGCCAGCAGCCCGCGTCGCGGGGGGGCCGCAGATACGCAGTATTTT
CDR3: CASSPRRGGAADTQYF